This T cell receptor beta chain was found in a study of long-term antiretroviral therapy in people with HIV. Among participants with HIV, every one received treatment in the United States. The assay, immunoSEQ v3.0, was run at survey level. Sequencing aimed to cover about 40,000-55,000 T-cell genomes per sample. The assay was immunoSEQ multiplex PCR, and TCRdb's table has in-frame clones only and misses some. Among approximately 22,000 clones listed, around 84% were seen once. On this clone: What it recognizes is unknown.

Broader study findings: Collection spanned 2004 to 2017; ART regimens may be less effective than current ones.

The specimen was unsorted PBMCs, collected 0.1 years before starting antiretroviral therapy. This TCR came from a man aged 18 to 30 with HIV.

The CDR3 DNA reads TGTGCCAGCAGCTTAGTAGACACCGGGGAGCTGTTTTTT. It encodes CASSLVDTGELFF. The V and J genes are TRBV13 and TRBJ2-2; D is unresolved. The CDR3 length is 13 residues. The germline V gene has CDR1 PRHDT and CDR2 FYEKMQ (reference sequence). The V end was cut by 1 base, the J end by 3 bases, with 3 bases between.